This T cell receptor (beta chain) emerged from a study of shared clonotypes between healthy human individuals. About the research overall: Two women and a few men aged 18 to 49 made up the donors. A donor's plate count was three for CD4 naive and three for CD4 memory; CD8 naive had two and CD8 memory one. Study-level findings and limits: Generation probability values for non-shared clonotypes were lower than those for clonotypes shared by all four donors.

For sorted subsets, about 200 ng DNA per replicate equaled tens of thousands of T cell genomes. TCRdb keeps only in-frame clones here, not all; method: immunoSEQ multiplex PCR. This table has roughly 850,000 clones, approximately 97% appearing once. V shed 1 base and J shed 4 bases, with 10 bases lying between them. Germline V gives CDR1 MNHEY, CDR2 SMNVEV (reference sequence). CDR3 length: 14 amino acids. In the case of this clone: What it binds is not known. The same CDR3 also results from other DNA sequences found in this sample.

Naive CD8 cells lacked CD45RO, underwent positive selection for CCR7 and left out terminally differentiated effector memory CD45RA+ cells. Material: naive CD8+ T cells sorted from blood. This chain connects TRBV27 to TRBJ2-5; TRBD2 might be the D (7 bases). The receptor was derived from a man in his thirties or forties in good health. CDR3 residues: CASSLLGGRETQYF. CDR3 nucleotide sequence: TGTGCCAGCAGTTTATTGGGGGGGCGAGAGACCCAGTACTTC.